The rows below give T cell receptor beta chains drawn from one sample of a study of OX40 agonist ivuxolimab in advanced cancers. Produced via immunoSEQ multiplex PCR; TCRdb's table is partial and in-frame only. The sample comprises about 69,000 clones, more than 70% of which are singletons, and around 2.3% rests with the top ten. The source was CD4+ or CD8+ T cells sorted from blood, collected in a trial of the OX40 agonist ivuxolimab. The receptors originated from an adult with an advanced solid tumor such as melanoma, head and neck, liver or kidney cancer. Both conserved end residues are part of each CDR3. Each record gives: clone size, D gene, V gene, J gene, CDR3 protein, CDR3 DNA. D genes are given only for firm matches. Some rows have no size entry. The others give once, few or many, or a class for an expanded clone.

>NA|NA|TRBV2|TRBJ2-6
CASREGSGANVLTF
TGTGCCAGTAGAGAAGGATCTGGGGCCAACGTCCTGACTTTC
>NA|TRBD2|TRBV7-2|TRBJ2-2
CASSLAGGRPTGELFF
TGTGCCAGCAGTCTAGCGGGGGGGCGTCCGACCGGGGAGCTGTTTTTT
>NA|TRBD1|TRBV18|TRBJ1-5
CASSQGQGGQPQHF
TGTGCCAGCTCACAGGGACAGGGCGGCCAGCCCCAGCATTTT
>NA|NA|TRBV30|TRBJ1-6
CAWSDGVGSPLHF
TGTGCCTGGAGTGACGGGGTTGGGTCACCCCTCCACTTT
>NA|NA|TRBV11-3|TRBJ2-7
CASSLGGTGSYEQYF
TGTGCCAGCAGCTTAGGGGGGACGGGATCCTACGAGCAGTACTTC
>NA|NA|TRBV7-7|TRBJ2-3
CASSRGTHASTDTQYF
TGTGCCAGCAGCCGCGGGACTCACGCTAGCACAGATACGCAGTATTTT
>NA|NA|TRBV2|TRBJ2-4
CASSVEAKNIQYF
TGTGCCAGCAGTGTGGAAGCCAAAAACATTCAGTACTTC
>NA|NA|TRBV19|TRBJ1-5
CASTQLGGGTGNQPQHF
TGTGCCAGTACCCAACTCGGGGGAGGTACCGGCAATCAGCCCCAGCATTTT
>NA|NA|TRBV19|TRBJ2-2
CASSSMIRDGELFF
TGTGCCAGTAGTTCCATGATACGTGACGGGGAGCTGTTTTTT
>NA|NA|TRBV6-1|TRBJ2-1
CASIGGGPYNEQFF
TGTGCCAGCATCGGCGGGGGCCCATACAATGAGCAGTTCTTC
>NA|NA|TRBV5-1|TRBJ2-2
CASSDTSGELFF
TGCGCCAGCAGCGATACTTCCGGGGAGCTGTTTTTT
>NA|TRBD1|TRBV14|TRBJ2-1
CASSYDRAPYNEQFF
TGTGCCAGCAGCTACGACAGGGCCCCCTACAATGAGCAGTTCTTC
>NA|NA|TRBV7-9|TRBJ1-5
CASSFSGGGQPQHF
TGTGCCAGCAGCTTTTCCGGGGGAGGTCAGCCCCAGCATTTT
>NA|NA|TRBV25-1|TRBJ2-1
CASSESLGRLHYEQFF
TGTGCCAGCAGTGAATCTCTGGGACGGTTACACTATGAGCAGTTCTTC
>NA|TRBD2|TRBV5-4|TRBJ2-7
CASSPKRGGSYEQYF
TGTGCCAGCAGCCCCAAGCGGGGGGGCTCCTACGAGCAGTACTTC
>NA|NA|TRBV11-2|TRBJ2-1
CASSLERRGYEQFF
TGTGCCAGCAGCTTAGAGCGCAGGGGCTATGAGCAGTTCTTC
>NA|TRBD2|TRBV15|TRBJ2-2
CATSIAGVPGELFF
TGTGCCACCAGCATAGCGGGGGTTCCCGGGGAGCTGTTTTTT
>NA|TRBD1|TRBV2|TRBJ1-3
CASISTGVGNTIYF
TGTGCCAGCATTTCGACAGGGGTCGGAAACACCATATATTTT
>NA|TRBD2|TRBV5-8|TRBJ2-5
CASSPSEGLAGGQYQETQYF
TGTGCCAGCAGCCCAAGTGAGGGACTAGCGGGGGGGCAGTACCAAGAGACCCAGTACTTC
>NA|NA|TRBV6-1|TRBJ2-3
CASSRDYSLNTQYF
TGTGCCAGCAGCAGAGACTACAGTCTAAATACGCAGTATTTT
>NA|NA|TRBV5-1|TRBJ1-5
CASSLDGGQADQPQHF
TGCGCCAGCAGCTTGGATGGGGGGCAGGCGGATCAGCCCCAGCATTTT
>few|NA|TRBV2|TRBJ1-6
CASTWVSPSPLHF
TGTGCCAGCACATGGGTTTCGCCCTCACCCCTCCACTTT
>NA|TRBD1|TRBV11-2|TRBJ1-1
CASSLRQGQANTEAFF
TGTGCCAGCAGCCTTCGACAGGGGCAGGCGAACACTGAAGCTTTCTTT
>NA|NA|TRBV9|TRBJ1-2
CASSPEGSYGYTF
TGTGCCAGCAGCCCCGAAGGGAGCTATGGCTACACCTTC
>NA|NA|TRBV11-3|TRBJ2-1
CASSPGGSYNEQFF
TGTGCCAGCAGCCCCGGGGGCTCCTACAATGAGCAGTTCTTC
>NA|TRBD2|TRBV5-1|TRBJ2-1
CASSLRDSGTSGGYNEQFF
TGCGCCAGCAGCCTCCGGGACAGTGGGACTAGCGGGGGTTACAATGAGCAGTTCTTC
>NA|NA|TRBV6-6|TRBJ1-4
CASSLDEKLFF
TGTGCCAGCAGTTTGGATGAAAAACTGTTTTTT
>NA|NA|TRBV27|TRBJ1-6
CASSPLTVNSPLHF
TGTGCCAGCAGTCCCTTGACAGTCAATTCACCCCTCCACTTT
>few|TRBD1|TRBV28|TRBJ1-5
CASSATQGAAYQPQHF
TGTGCCAGCAGTGCCACCCAGGGGGCGGCATATCAGCCCCAGCATTTT
>NA|NA|TRBV11-3|TRBJ2-6
CASSLGWTGANVLTF
TGTGCCAGCAGCTTAGGGTGGACTGGGGCCAACGTCCTGACTTTC
>NA|NA|TRBV5-5|TRBJ2-7
CASSPAVTYEQYF
TGTGCCAGCAGCCCCGCCGTGACCTACGAGCAGTACTTC
>NA|TRBD1|TRBV5-1|TRBJ1-5
CASSLGAGGQPQHF
TGCGCCAGCAGCTTGGGGGCAGGGGGTCAGCCCCAGCATTTT
>NA|NA|TRBV5-1|TRBJ1-1
CASSGENTEAFF
TGCGCCAGCAGTGGGGAGAACACTGAAGCTTTCTTT
>NA|NA|TRBV28|TRBJ2-7
CASSPPLVGYEQYF
TGTGCCAGCAGTCCCCCCCTTGTGGGCTACGAGCAGTACTTC
>NA|NA|TRBV13|TRBJ2-7
CASSLKDEQYF
TGTGCCAGCAGCTTAAAGGACGAGCAGTACTTC
>NA|TRBD2|TRBV6-4|TRBJ2-2
CARTGTSGRARTGELFF
TGTGCCAGAACCGGGACTAGCGGGAGGGCCAGAACCGGGGAGCTGTTTTTT
>NA|NA|TRBV28|TRBJ1-2
CASSLRQGGYTF
TGTGCCAGCAGTTTGCGGCAGGGTGGCTACACCTTC
>NA|TRBD2|TRBV5-8|TRBJ2-1
CASSRLAGLGQFF
TGTGCCAGCAGTAGACTAGCGGGGCTAGGGCAGTTCTTC
>NA|NA|TRBV5-6|TRBJ1-1
CASIRRPTVNTEAFF
TGTGCCAGCATCAGGAGACCGACAGTTAACACTGAAGCTTTCTTT
>few|NA|TRBV7-8|TRBJ1-5
CASSLAFRNRGNQPQHF
TGTGCCAGCAGCTTAGCGTTCAGGAATCGGGGCAATCAGCCCCAGCATTTT
>once|TRBD1|TRBV5-1|TRBJ2-5
CASSLDRGKTQYF
TGCGCCAGCAGCTTGGACAGGGGAAAGACCCAGTACTTC
>NA|TRBD1|TRBV5-5|TRBJ1-2
CASSPNIGQGFFGYGYTF
TGTGCCAGCAGCCCGAATATTGGACAGGGGTTTTTTGGCTATGGCTACACCTTC
>NA|TRBD1|TRBV7-9|TRBJ2-1
CASSLQVTGDNEQFF
TGTGCCAGCAGCTTACAGGTGACAGGGGACAATGAGCAGTTCTTC
>NA|NA|TRBV7-9|TRBJ2-4
CASSSTLGGGIQYF
TGTGCCAGCAGCTCCACCCTGGGAGGGGGCATTCAGTACTTC
>NA|TRBD2|TRBV4-2|TRBJ2-3
CASSQGSNGGGRDTQYF
TGTGCCAGCAGCCAAGGGTCGAACGGCGGGGGGCGTGATACGCAGTATTTT
>NA|TRBD2|TRBV6-1|TRBJ2-3
CASGTSGPDTQYF
TGTGCCAGCGGGACTAGCGGGCCAGATACGCAGTATTTT
>NA|NA|TRBV6-1|TRBJ2-3
CASSEGLAGSVPDTQYF
TGTGCCAGCAGTGAAGGGTTGGCGGGATCGGTACCAGATACGCAGTATTTT
>NA|NA|TRBV7-6|TRBJ2-1
CASSPTTGSEQFF
TGTGCCAGCAGCCCCACCACAGGGAGTGAGCAGTTCTTC
>NA|TRBD2|TRBV2|TRBJ2-1
CASSERLASFNEQFF
TGTGCCAGCAGTGAGAGACTAGCGTCTTTCAATGAGCAGTTCTTC
>NA|TRBD1|TRBV27|TRBJ2-7
CASSLKLVGTGVTYEQYF
TGTGCCAGCAGTTTAAAATTGGTGGGGACAGGGGTTACCTACGAGCAGTACTTC
>few|NA|TRBV19|TRBJ1-4
CASSMPGGGDNEKLFF
TGTGCCAGTAGTATGCCGGGTGGAGGCGATAATGAAAAACTGTTTTTT
>NA|NA|TRBV19|TRBJ2-3
CASSIQASTDTQYF
TGTGCCAGTAGTATACAGGCTAGCACAGATACGCAGTATTTT
>few|NA|TRBV10-1|TRBJ1-6
CASSEAVRNSPLHF
TGCGCCAGCAGTGAGGCGGTGCGAAATTCACCCCTCCACTTT